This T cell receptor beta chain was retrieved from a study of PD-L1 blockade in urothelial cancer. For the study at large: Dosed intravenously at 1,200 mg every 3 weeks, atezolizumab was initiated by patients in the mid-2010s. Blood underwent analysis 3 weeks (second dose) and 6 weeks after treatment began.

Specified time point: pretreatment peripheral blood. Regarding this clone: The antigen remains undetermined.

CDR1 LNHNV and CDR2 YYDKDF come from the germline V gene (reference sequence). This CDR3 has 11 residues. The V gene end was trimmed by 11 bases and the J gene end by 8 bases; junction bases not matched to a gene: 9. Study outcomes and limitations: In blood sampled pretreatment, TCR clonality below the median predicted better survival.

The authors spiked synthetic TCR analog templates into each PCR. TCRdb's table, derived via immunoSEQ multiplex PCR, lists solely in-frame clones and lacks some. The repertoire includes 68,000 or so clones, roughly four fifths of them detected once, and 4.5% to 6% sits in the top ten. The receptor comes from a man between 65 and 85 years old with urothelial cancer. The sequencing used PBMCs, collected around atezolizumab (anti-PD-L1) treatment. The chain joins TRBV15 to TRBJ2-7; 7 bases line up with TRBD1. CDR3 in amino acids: CAPADRDKQYF. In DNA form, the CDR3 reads TGTGCCCCCGCTGACAGGGATAAGCAGTACTTC.